The next 2 T cell receptor beta chains were all read from a single sample in a study of blood T cell repertoires in COVID-19. The method was immunoSEQ multiplex PCR; TCRdb's version includes in-frame clones alone and lacks a portion of them. The table records 200,000 to 250,000 clones, roughly 85% of them present only once. The sample comprised PBMCs or T cells enriched from blood (not recorded which). The origin of the receptors is a man aged 30 to 39 who had recovered from COVID-19.

The chain couples TRBV27 to TRBJ2-7; 8 nucleotides match TRBD2. Germline CDR1 and CDR2: MNHEY and SMNVEV (reference sequence). The CDR3 runs 14 residues. V was pared by 6 bases and J by 2 bases, with 6 bases of the junction left unmatched. CDR3: CASRRVAGTYEQYF. The CDR3 DNA follows: TGTGCCAGCAGGAGAGTAGCGGGAACCTACGAGCAGTACTTC.

This chain connects TRBV6-4 to TRBJ2-7; no clear D. V gave up 0 bases and J gave up 6 bases, with 9 bases separating them. The CDR3 consists of 13 residues. In germline, CDR1 is MRHNA, CDR2 SNTAGT. CDR3 in amino acids: CASSDSRAGEQYF. In DNA, the CDR3 is TGTGCCAGCAGTGACTCGCGTGCTGGCGAGCAGTACTTC.